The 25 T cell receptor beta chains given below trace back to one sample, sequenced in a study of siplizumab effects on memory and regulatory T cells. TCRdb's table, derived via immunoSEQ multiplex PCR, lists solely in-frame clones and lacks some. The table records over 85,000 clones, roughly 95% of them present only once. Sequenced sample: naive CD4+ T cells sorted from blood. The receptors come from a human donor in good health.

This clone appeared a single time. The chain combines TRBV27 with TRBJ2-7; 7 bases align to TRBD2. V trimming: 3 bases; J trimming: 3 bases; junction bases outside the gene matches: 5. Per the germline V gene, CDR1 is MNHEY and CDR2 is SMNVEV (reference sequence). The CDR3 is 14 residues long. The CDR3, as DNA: TGTGCCAGCAGTTTCTTGCGGGGGTTCTACGAGCAGTACTTC. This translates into CASSFLRGFYEQYF.

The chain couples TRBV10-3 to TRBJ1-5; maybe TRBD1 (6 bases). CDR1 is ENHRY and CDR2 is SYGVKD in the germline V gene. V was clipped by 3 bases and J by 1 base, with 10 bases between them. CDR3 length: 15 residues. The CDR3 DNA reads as TGTGCCATCAGTGAAGGGGGATCAAGCAATCAGCCCCAGCATTTT. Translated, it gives CAISEGGSSNQPQHF.

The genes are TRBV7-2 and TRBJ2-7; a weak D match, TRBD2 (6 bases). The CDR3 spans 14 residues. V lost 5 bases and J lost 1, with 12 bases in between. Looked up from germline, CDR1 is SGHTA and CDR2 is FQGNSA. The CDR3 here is CASSPGLLSYEQYF. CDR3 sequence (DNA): TGTGCCAGCAGCCCCGGACTACTATCCTACGAGCAGTACTTC. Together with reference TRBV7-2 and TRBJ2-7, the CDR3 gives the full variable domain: GAGVSQSPSNKVTEKGKDVELRCDPISGHTALYWYRQSLGQGLEFLIYFQGNSAPDKSGLPSDRFSAERTGGSVSTLTIQRTQQEDSAVYLCASSPGLLSYEQYFGPGTRLTVT.

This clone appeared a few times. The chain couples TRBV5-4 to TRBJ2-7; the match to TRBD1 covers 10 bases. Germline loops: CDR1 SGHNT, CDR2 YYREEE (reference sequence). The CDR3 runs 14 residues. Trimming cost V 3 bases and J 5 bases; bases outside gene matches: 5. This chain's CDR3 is CASSSRQGANEQYF. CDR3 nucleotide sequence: TGTGCCAGCAGCTCTAGACAGGGGGCCAACGAGCAGTACTTC.

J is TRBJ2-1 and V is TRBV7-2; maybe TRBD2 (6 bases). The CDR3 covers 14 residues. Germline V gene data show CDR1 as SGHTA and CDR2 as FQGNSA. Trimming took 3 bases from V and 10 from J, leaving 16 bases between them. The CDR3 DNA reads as TGTGCCAGCAGCTTCCCCCCCGGGGGTGGCGAGCAGTTCTTC. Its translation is CASSFPPGGGEQFF.

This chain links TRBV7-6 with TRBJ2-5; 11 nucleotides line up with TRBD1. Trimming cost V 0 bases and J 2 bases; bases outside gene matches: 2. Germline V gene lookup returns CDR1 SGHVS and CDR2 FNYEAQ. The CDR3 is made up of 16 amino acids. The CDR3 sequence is CASSLAGTGGQETQYF. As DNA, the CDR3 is TGTGCCAGCAGCTTAGCAGGGACAGGGGGTCAAGAGACCCAGTACTTC. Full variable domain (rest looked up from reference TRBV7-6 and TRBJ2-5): GAGVSQSPRYKVTKRGQDVALRCDPISGHVSLYWYRQALGQGPEFLTYFNYEAQQDKSGLPNDRFSAERPEGSISTLTIQRTEQRDSAMYRCASSLAGTGGQETQYFGPGTRLLVL.

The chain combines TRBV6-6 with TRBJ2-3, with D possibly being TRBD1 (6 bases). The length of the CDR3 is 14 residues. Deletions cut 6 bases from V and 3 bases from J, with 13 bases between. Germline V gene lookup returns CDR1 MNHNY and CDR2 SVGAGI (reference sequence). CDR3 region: CASSPGQFTDTQYF. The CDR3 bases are TGTGCCAGCAGCCCCGGACAGTTTACAGATACGCAGTATTTT.

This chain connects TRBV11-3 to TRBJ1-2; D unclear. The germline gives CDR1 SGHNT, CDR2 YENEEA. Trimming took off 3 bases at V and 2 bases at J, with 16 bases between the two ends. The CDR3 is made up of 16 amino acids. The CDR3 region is CASSFKGLISNYGYTF. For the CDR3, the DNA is TGTGCCAGCAGCTTTAAGGGCCTTATATCGAACTATGGCTACACCTTC.

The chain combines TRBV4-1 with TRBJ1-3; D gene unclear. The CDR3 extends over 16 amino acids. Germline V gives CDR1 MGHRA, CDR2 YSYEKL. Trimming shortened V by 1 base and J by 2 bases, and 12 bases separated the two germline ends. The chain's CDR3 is CASSQGSSRTGNTIYF. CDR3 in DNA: TGCGCCAGCAGCCAAGGGTCGTCGAGGACTGGAAACACCATATATTTT.

In DNA, the CDR3 is TGTGCCAGCAGCTTAGCCCTGCTAGCGGGGGGGCCAGGAGAGACCCAGTACTTC. Its protein product is CASSLALLAGGPGETQYF. The J gene is TRBJ2-5, the V gene TRBV7-7; TRBD2 aligns across 12 bases. Germline assignment: CDR1 SSHAT and CDR2 FNYEAQ (reference sequence). J lost 4 bases, V lost 0 bases, and 9 bases had no gene match. There are 18 residues in the CDR3. The full variable domain, its missing parts supplied by reference TRBV7-7 and TRBJ2-5, is GAGVSQSPRYKVTKRGQDVTLRCDPISSHATLYWYQQALGQGPEFLTYFNYEAQPDKSGLPSDRFSAERPEGSISTLTIQRTEQRDSAMYRCASSLALLAGGPGETQYFGPGTRLLVL.

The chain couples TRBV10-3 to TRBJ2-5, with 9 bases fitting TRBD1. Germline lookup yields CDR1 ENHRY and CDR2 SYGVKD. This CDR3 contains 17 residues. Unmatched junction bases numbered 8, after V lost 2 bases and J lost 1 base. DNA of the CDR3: TGTGCCATCAGTGAGGGGACAGGGATTTTTGGCCAAGAGACCCAGTACTTC. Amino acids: CAISEGTGIFGQETQYF.

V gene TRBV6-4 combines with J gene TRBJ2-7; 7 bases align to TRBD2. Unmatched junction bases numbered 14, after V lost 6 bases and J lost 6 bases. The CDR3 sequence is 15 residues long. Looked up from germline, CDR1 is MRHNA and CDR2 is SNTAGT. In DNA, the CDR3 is TGTGCCAGCAGAGGGAGGGCCGGAGGGGTGTTCGAGCAGTACTTC. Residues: CASRGRAGGVFEQYF.

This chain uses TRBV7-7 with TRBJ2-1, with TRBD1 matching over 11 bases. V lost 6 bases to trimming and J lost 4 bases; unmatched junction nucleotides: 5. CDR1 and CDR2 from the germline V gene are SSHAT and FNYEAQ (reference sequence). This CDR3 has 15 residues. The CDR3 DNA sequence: TGTGCCAGCAGTTCCGGACAGGGGGCATACAATGAGCAGTTCTTC. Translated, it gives CASSSGQGAYNEQFF.

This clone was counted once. In DNA, the CDR3 is TGTGCCAGCAGCCCTCTCCAGGACAGGGCTAATGAAAAACTGTTTTTT. Translation: CASSPLQDRANEKLFF. The chain has TRBV7-2 and TRBJ1-4; 8 nucleotides agree with TRBD1. Germline V gene lookup returns CDR1 SGHTA and CDR2 FQGNSA. This CDR3 region has 16 residues. The V segment lost 5 bases and the J segment 3 bases; nucleotides outside the gene matches: 8. Drawing the rest from reference TRBV7-2 and TRBJ1-4, the complete variable domain is GAGVSQSPSNKVTEKGKDVELRCDPISGHTALYWYRQSLGQGLEFLIYFQGNSAPDKSGLPSDRFSAERTGGSVSTLTIQRTQQEDSAVYLCASSPLQDRANEKLFFGSGTQLSVL.

The CDR3 nucleotides read TGTGCCAGCAGTCCGGTTTCTGGCCTGGGGGGGCTTCGGGGCTACACCTTC. Translating it yields CASSPVSGLGGLRGYTF. The V call is TRBV27, the J call TRBJ1-2, with D tentatively TRBD1 (6 bases). The V gene lost 5 bases and the J gene lost 8 bases, with 27 bases spanning the gap. Germline V gives CDR1 MNHEY, CDR2 SMNVEV (reference sequence). The CDR3 covers 17 residues.

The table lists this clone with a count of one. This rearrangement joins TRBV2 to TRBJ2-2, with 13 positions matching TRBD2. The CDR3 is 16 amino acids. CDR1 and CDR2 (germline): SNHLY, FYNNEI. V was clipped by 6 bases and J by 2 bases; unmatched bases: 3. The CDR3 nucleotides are TGTGCCAGCAGGGGACTAGCGGGGAGCAACACCGGGGAGCTGTTTTTT. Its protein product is CASRGLAGSNTGELFF.

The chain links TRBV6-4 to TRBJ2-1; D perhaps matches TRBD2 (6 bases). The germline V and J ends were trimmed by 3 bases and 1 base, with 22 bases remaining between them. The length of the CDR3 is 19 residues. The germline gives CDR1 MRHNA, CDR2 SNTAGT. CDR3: CASSEGLAGWPPSYNEQFF. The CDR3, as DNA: TGTGCCAGCAGTGAGGGATTGGCGGGGTGGCCACCTTCCTACAATGAGCAGTTCTTC.

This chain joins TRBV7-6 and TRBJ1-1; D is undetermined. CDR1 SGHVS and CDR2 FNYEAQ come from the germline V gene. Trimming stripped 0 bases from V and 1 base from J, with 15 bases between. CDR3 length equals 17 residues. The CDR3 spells CASSLAPTGWGNTEAFF. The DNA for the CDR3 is TGTGCCAGCAGCTTAGCGCCGACGGGTTGGGGGAACACTGAAGCTTTCTTT.

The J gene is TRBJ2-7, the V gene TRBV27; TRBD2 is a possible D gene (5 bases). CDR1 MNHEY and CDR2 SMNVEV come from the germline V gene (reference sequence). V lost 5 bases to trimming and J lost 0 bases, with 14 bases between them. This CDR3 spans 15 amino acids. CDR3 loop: CASSRTHVPSYEQYF. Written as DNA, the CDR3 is TGTGCCAGCAGTAGGACTCACGTCCCCTCCTACGAGCAGTACTTC.

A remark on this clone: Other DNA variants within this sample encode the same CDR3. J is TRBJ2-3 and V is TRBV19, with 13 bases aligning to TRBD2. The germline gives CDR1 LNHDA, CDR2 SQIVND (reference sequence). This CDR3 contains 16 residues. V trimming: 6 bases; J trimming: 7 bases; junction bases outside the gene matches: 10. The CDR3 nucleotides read TGTGCCAGTAGGCCCTTCCCGGGACTAGCGGGATATACGCAGTATTTT. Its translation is CASRPFPGLAGYTQYF.

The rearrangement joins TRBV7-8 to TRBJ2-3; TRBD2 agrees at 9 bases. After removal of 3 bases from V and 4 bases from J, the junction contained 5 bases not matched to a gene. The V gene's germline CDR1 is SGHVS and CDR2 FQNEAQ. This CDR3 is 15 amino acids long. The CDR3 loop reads CASSFASGVSDTQYF. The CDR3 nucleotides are TGTGCCAGCAGCTTCGCTAGCGGGGTGTCAGATACGCAGTATTTT.

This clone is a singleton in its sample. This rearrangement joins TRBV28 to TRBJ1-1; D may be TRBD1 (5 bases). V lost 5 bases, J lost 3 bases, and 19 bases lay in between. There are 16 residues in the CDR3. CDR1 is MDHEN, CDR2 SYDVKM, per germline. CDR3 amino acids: CASSGAPGGGYTEAFF. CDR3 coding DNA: TGTGCCAGCAGTGGGGCCCCCGGGGGTGGGTACACTGAAGCTTTCTTT.

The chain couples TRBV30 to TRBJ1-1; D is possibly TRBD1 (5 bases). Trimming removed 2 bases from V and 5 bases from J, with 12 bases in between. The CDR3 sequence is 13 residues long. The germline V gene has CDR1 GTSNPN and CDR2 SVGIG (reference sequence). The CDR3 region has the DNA TGTGCCTGGAGTTTGGCCAGGGCGACTGAAGCTTTCTTT. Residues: CAWSLARATEAFF.

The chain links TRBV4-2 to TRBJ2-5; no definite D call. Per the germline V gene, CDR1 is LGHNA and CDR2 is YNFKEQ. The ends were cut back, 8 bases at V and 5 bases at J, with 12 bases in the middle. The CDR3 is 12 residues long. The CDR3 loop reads CASGSMGETQYF. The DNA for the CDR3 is TGTGCCAGCGGGTCGATGGGGGAGACCCAGTACTTC.

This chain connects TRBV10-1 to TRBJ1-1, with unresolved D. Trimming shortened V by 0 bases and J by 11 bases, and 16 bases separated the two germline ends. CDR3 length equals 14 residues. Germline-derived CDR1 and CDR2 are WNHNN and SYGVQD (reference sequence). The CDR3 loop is CASSESKPRRTAFF. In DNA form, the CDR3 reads TGCGCCAGCAGTGAGTCGAAGCCCCGGAGGACTGCTTTCTTT.